The following is a T cell receptor (beta chain) sequence with its context. Antigen: not known. The sample belongs to a study of OX40 agonist ivuxolimab in advanced cancers. At the level of the study: Clinicians treated patients with ivuxolimab, an agonistic anti-OX40 (CD134) antibody. Broader study findings: Among the lowest peripheral clonal expansion occurred in 0.1-3.0 mg/kg partial responders. CD8+ T cells were the subset that, on average, had more expanded clones than CD4+.

TCRdb keeps only in-frame clones here, not all; method: immunoSEQ multiplex PCR. In the table there are tens of thousands of clones, over 65% of which are singletons. This CDR3 has 15 amino acids. Trimming removed 0 bases at V and 3 bases at J, with 11 bases between. In germline, CDR1 is MNHEY, CDR2 SVGAGI. The sequenced sample was CD4+ or CD8+ T cells sorted from blood, obtained in a trial of the OX40 agonist ivuxolimab. The receptor comes from an adult with an advanced solid tumor such as melanoma, head and neck, liver or kidney cancer. The gene calls are TRBV6-5 and TRBJ1-1; D is perhaps TRBD1 (5 bases). The CDR3 region has the DNA TGTGCCAGCAGTTACTCGCGGGGGGTGGACACTGAAGCTTTCTTT. This encodes CASSYSRGVDTEAFF.